This TCR beta chain was found in a study of blood T cell repertoires in COVID-19. Whole-study context: The samples span acute and convalescent COVID-19 from the United States, Italy and Spain. The cDNA or gDNA used as material had been derived from T cells, B-cell-depleted T cells, or PBMCs.

Per germline, CDR1 SGHRS and CDR2 YFSETQ. With 0 bases removed from V and 10 bases from J, the gap between germline ends came to 14 bases. The CDR3 extends over 15 amino acids. Per the authors' pipeline: Scientists estimated how many nucleated cells there were by amplifying reference gene primers. Measured with immunoSEQ multiplex PCR; TCRdb has only the in-frame clones, and not every one. Clone size and the V and J calls come from that table; the DNA yielded D and trimming. The sample yields under 300,000 clones, 83% seen once. The J gene is TRBJ1-6, the V gene TRBV5-1; TRBD1 is a possible D gene (6 bases). The sequencing sample was made of peripheral blood. The sequence came from a woman aged 45 to 65 who had recovered from COVID-19. The DNA for the CDR3 is TGCGCCAGCAGCTTGGACAGGGCCGCGGGCTCACCCCTCCACTTT. Translating gives CASSLDRAAGSPLHF.